A selection of T cell receptor beta chains follows, all from one sample in a study of low-dose radiotherapy and immunotherapy resistance in tumors. TCRdb re-called the reads with MiXCR, one entry per CDR3 protein. The table lists 80,000 to 95,000 distinct CDR3 sequences, just under 9.5% of them singletons, with approximately 0.98% in the top ten. Sequencing was performed on PBMCs, taken before treatment. These TCRs come from a male donor with prostate cancer. Each CDR3 is given with its conserved first and last residue. A D gene is named only where the DNA matches it firmly. Clone size, where shown, is once, few, many, or a class for clones that have expanded.

V gene,clone size,J gene,D gene,CDR3 protein,CDR3 DNA
TRBV3-1,few,TRBJ2-3,TRBD2,CASSQGLAVSTDTQYF,TGTGCCAGCAGCCAAGGACTAGCGGTCTCCACAGATACGCAGTATTTT
TRBV19,many,TRBJ1-4,TRBD1,CASGDRANEKLFF,TGTGCCAGTGGGGACAGGGCTAATGAAAAACTGTTTTTT
TRBV4-3,many,TRBJ1-4,.,CASSQDLSRRALNEKLFF,TGCGCCAGCAGCCAAGATCTTTCGCGTAGAGCCCTCAATGAAAAACTGTTTTTT
TRBV7-2,many,TRBJ2-2,.,CASSLSQRNTGELFF,TGTGCCAGCAGCTTGAGCCAGCGGAACACCGGGGAGCTGTTTTTT
TRBV25-1,many,TRBJ1-2,.,CASSRSGDYGYTF,TGTGCCAGCAGTCGGAGTGGGGACTATGGCTACACCTTC
TRBV23-1,many,TRBJ2-3,.,CASSQGDPTDTQYF,TGCGCCAGCAGTCAAGGCGACCCGACAGATACGCAGTATTTT
TRBV19,many,TRBJ2-3,.,CASSIGARGKPGTDTQYF,TGTGCCAGTAGTATTGGGGCCAGAGGAAAGCCCGGCACAGATACGCAGTATTTT
TRBV28,.,TRBJ1-5,TRBD1,CTSSPDRGHQPQHF,TGTACCAGCAGTCCGGACAGGGGGCATCAGCCCCAGCATTTT
TRBV28,many,TRBJ1-3,.,CASISRSSGNTIYF,TGTGCCAGCATTTCCCGTAGCTCTGGAAACACCATATATTTT
TRBV4-2,many,TRBJ2-2,.,CASSQDPFNRATGELFF,TGTGCCAGCAGCCAAGATCCCTTTAACAGGGCCACCGGGGAGCTGTTTTTT
TRBV28,many,TRBJ1-4,TRBD1,CASSFTQGATNEKLFF,TGTGCCAGCAGTTTTACGCAGGGGGCAACTAATGAAAAACTGTTTTTT
TRBV20-1,many,TRBJ2-1,.,CSAKLGEAHQFF,TGCAGTGCTAAGTTGGGGGAGGCCCATCAGTTCTTC
TRBV7-2,many,TRBJ2-1,.,CASSLDREGEQFF,TGTGCCAGCAGCTTAGACAGGGAGGGTGAGCAGTTCTTC
TRBV28,many,TRBJ2-4,TRBD2,CAIRGGGSKNIQYF,TGTGCCATACGGGGGGGAGGGAGCAAAAACATTCAGTACTTC